This TCR beta chain was captured in a study of PD-L1 blockade in urothelial cancer (dated by TCRdb to 2015 to 2018). As for the study more broadly: Every patient began therapy in 2014 and was given atezolizumab 1,200 mg intravenously every 3 weeks. About 90% of the roughly 30 patients were identified as males with urothelial cancer of bladder origin, and a prior smoking history was reported by 18 of 29 patients. An ECOG performance status of 0 or 1 was recorded for the patients, and 0 to 3 prior chemotherapy regimens had been received by the patients. Blood samples were analyzed at two time points: 3 weeks after treatment start (second dose) and 6 weeks after treatment start. Blood samples gave median yields of approximately 130,000 T cells and some 80,000 unique TCRs, along with a median clonality of 0.080. Somatic, immune and clinical correlates of response to PD-L1 blockade with atezolizumab in urothelial cancer were the focus of an exploratory multi-omic analysis. Pretreatment tumor samples, along with matched peripheral blood collected serially before and after atezolizumab treatment, underwent TCR sequencing. Durable clinical benefit was defined as a progression-free survival longer than 6 months, and TCR features were additionally tested against progression-free survival and overall survival. In the same patients who had TCR sequencing, pretreatment tumors also underwent whole exome sequencing and RNA sequencing. Several patients achieved durable clinical benefit and 15 to 20 did not. Over 28 patients had pretreatment blood TCR-seq, about 24 had at least one posttreatment blood collection, and about 24 had tumor TCR-seq. What the research found in general, with its limitations: Because the sample size was small (n = 29) and many of the analyses were exploratory, the results are meant to be hypothesis-generating. Patients with durable benefit showed greater expansion of tumor-associated TCR clones in peripheral blood 3 weeks after starting treatment (n ≈ 23, p = 0.022). Improved progression-free and overall survival was associated with having pretreatment peripheral blood TCR clonality below the median.

A cohort of some 29 patients with locally advanced or metastatic urothelial carcinoma, treated at Memorial Sloan Kettering on a trial protocol, was included. Peripheral blood mononuclear cells were collected pretreatment and during treatment, at between 1 and 8 total time points per patient. The Qiagen DNeasy Blood extraction kit was used to purify genomic DNA from total PBMCs and from tumor samples. PBMCs were collected pretreatment and during treatment, and were isolated and stored as previously described. With regard to this clone: This receptor's antigen is unknown. No quality values exist for individual bases; no much larger clone is one base distant.

Each PCR received spiked-in synthetic TCR analog templates so that absolute template abundance could be estimated from read counts. The immunoSEQ assay used bias-controlled V and J gene primers to amplify TCRbeta CDR3 regions from genomic DNA. Sequencing of rearranged TCRbeta segments was performed at approximately 20X coverage. In the original analysis: Sequencing errors were corrected by clustering and CDR3s were annotated against IMGT to assign V, D and J genes. Downstream analyses used only productive TCRbeta rearrangements and left out out-of-frame or stop-codon sequences. To compute clonality, Shannon entropy was normalized by the log of the number of unique productive sequences and then subtracted from one. Fisher's exact test with Benjamini-Hochberg correction, using a cutoff of adjusted p below 0.01, was how clones that differed between time points or between blood and tumor were identified. This immuneACCESS table, as held by TCRdb, lists in-frame sequences with V and J called but not all clones. Of the missing ones, under half trace to an unresolved V gene in checked studies; the others have no known cause. D and trimming were read from the DNA, whereas the V and J calls and clone size are those reported in that table. The sample table lists more than 20,000 clones, roughly 89% of them with a count of one. The leading ten clones occupy approximately 2.8% of the sample.

Taken from cysteine to phenylalanine, the CDR3 has 12 residues. The read is trimmed to its CDR3 DNA, 36 bases read in frame from base 1. CDR1 and CDR2 are read off the germline V gene as LGHNA and YNFKEQ. V and J are truncated by 7 bases and 6 bases respectively, leaving an intervening sequence of 12 bases. The specimen was PBMCs, collected around atezolizumab (anti-PD-L1) treatment. The receptor comes from a man aged 50-60 years with urothelial cancer. The V gene is TRBV4-2 and the J gene is TRBJ1-1, with no confidently assigned D gene. The CDR3 reads as follows: CASTSGWAEAFF. In nucleotides, the sequence is TGTGCCAGCACCTCCGGGTGGGCTGAAGCTTTCTTT.